This entry describes one TCR beta chain. Its target is not known. Blood was sampled at baseline, cycle 4 day 1, and cycle 7 day 1. The data were produced by immunoSEQ multiplex PCR, yet TCRdb's version contains in-frame clones alone and is incomplete. This sample yields 75,000 to 100,000 clones, of which about 86% are seen a single time; around 5.2% belongs to the top ten. The data originate from a study of OX40 agonist ivuxolimab in advanced cancers. For the study at large: Earlier anti-PD-1, anti-PD-L1 or anti-CTLA-4 therapy was permitted; around 40% had received some.

The germline CDR1 and CDR2 sequences are SNHLY and FYNNEI. Trimming cost V 4 bases and J 9 bases, with 22 bases left between them. The CDR3 has 16 amino acids. General study points: Researchers did not establish what antigens the expanded peripheral T cells target. The study found among the lowest clonal expansion in partial responders at 0.1-3.0 mg/kg.

The receptor's source is an adult with an advanced solid tumor such as melanoma, head and neck, liver or kidney cancer. The source was CD4+ or CD8+ T cells sorted from blood, collected in a trial of the OX40 agonist ivuxolimab. The chain links TRBV2 to TRBJ2-1; D not resolved. DNA for the CDR3: TGTGCCAGCAGTGGCCCCATAATGCAATCAAGGACTGAGCAGTTCTTC. Translation: CASSGPIMQSRTEQFF.